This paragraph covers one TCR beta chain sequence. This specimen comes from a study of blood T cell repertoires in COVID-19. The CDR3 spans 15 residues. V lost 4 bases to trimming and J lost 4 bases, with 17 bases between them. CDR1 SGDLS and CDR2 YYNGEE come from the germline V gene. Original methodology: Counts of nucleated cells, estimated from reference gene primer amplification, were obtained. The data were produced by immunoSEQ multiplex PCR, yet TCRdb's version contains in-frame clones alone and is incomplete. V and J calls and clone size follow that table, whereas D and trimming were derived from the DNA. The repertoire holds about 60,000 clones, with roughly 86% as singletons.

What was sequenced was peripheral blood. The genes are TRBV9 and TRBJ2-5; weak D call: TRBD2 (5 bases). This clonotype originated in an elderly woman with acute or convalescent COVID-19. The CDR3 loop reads CASSRSPASGETQYF. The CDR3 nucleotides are TGTGCCAGCAGCCGAAGTCCGGCAAGCGGAGAGACCCAGTACTTC.